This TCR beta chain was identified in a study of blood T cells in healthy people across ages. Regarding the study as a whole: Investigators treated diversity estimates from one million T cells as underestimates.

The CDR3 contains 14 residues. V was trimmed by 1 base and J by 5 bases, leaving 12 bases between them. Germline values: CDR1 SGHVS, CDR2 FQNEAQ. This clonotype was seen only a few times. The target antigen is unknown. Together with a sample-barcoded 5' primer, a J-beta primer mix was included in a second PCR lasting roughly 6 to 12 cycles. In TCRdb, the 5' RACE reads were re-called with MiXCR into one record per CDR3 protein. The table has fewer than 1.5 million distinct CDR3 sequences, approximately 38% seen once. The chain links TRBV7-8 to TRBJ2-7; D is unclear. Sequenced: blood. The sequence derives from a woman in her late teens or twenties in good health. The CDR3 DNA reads TGTGCCAGCAGCTTAGGGGCCGAAACAGACGAGCAGTACTTC. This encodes CASSLGAETDEQYF.